This T cell receptor beta chain originates from a study of T cell responses to AZD1222 COVID-19 vaccine. Looked up from germline, CDR1 is MDHEN and CDR2 is SYDVKM. The V and J ends lost 5 bases and 5 bases, in that order; junction bases with no gene match: 9. This CDR3 has 14 amino acids. Sequencing was performed with immunoSEQ multiplex PCR; in TCRdb, only in-frame clones are kept and a portion is missing. In the table there are more than 110,000 clones, nearly 95% of which are singletons. General study results and limits: Among spike-specific TCRs, nearly half reportedly target unmutated variant regions. Dominant CD4 TCR responses targeted spike regions 160-218 and 743-854.

This clone has only one observation. Its specificity is not known. The sample here was peripheral blood, taken on day 0 of AZD1222 vaccination. The V and J genes are TRBV28 and TRBJ2-7; 7 nucleotides align to TRBD1. The source of this sequence is an adult in good health. For the CDR3, the DNA is TGTGCCAGCAGTCCCCCAGAGAGGGGGCACGAGCAGTACTTC. Translating gives CASSPPERGHEQYF.